A single sample gave rise to the 4 T cell receptor beta chains below, sequenced in a study of Tregs in tolerant kidney transplant recipients. Assay: immunoSEQ multiplex PCR; the TCRdb copy retains only in-frame clones and omits some. The table has around 230,000 clones, about 86% seen once. The sequenced sample was CD4+ T cells from blood. The receptors here all came from a human donor in good health.

The chain is built from TRBV5-1 and TRBJ2-7; no clear D gene. Germline assignment: CDR1 SGHRS and CDR2 YFSETQ. V lost 0 bases to trimming and J lost 1 base, with 8 bases between them. The CDR3 contains 14 residues. CDR3 bases: TGCGCCAGCAGCTTGGGACCCCCATCCTACGAGCAGTACTTC. Protein product: CASSLGPPSYEQYF. Using reference TRBV5-1 and TRBJ2-7 for the parts outside the CDR3, the full variable domain is KAGVTQTPRYLIKTRGQQVTLSCSPISGHRSVSWYQQTPGQGLQFLFEYFSETQRNKGNFPGRFSGRQFSNSRSEMNVSTLELGDSALYLCASSLGPPSYEQYFGPGTRLTVT.

The V and J genes are TRBV7-2 and TRBJ1-1; D is unresolved. Trimming removed 3 bases at V and 5 bases at J, with 13 bases between. This CDR3 has 14 residues. Germline V gene lookup returns CDR1 SGHTA and CDR2 FQGNSA. In DNA, the CDR3 is TGTGCCAGCAGCTTCCGAGCGGCCGGGACTGAAGCTTTCTTT. This encodes CASSFRAAGTEAFF.

Only a few counts were recorded for this clone. This chain uses TRBV6-1 with TRBJ2-7; D unresolved. The germline gives CDR1 MNHNS, CDR2 SASEGT. The CDR3 spans 12 residues. V was pared by 7 bases and J by 4 bases, with 11 bases between. CDR3 DNA sequence: TGTGCCAGCAAACGGGTTCCGTACGAGCAGTACTTC. This encodes CASKRVPYEQYF.

The chain links TRBV29-1 to TRBJ2-7; the match to TRBD2 covers 11 bases. V shed 6 bases and J 5 bases; nucleotides not matched to a gene: 9. Germline values: CDR1 SQVTM, CDR2 ANQGSEA. The CDR3 is made up of 14 amino acids. The CDR3 reads CSVYLSGRAHEQYF. The CDR3 region has the DNA TGCAGCGTCTACCTTAGCGGGAGGGCCCACGAGCAGTACTTC.